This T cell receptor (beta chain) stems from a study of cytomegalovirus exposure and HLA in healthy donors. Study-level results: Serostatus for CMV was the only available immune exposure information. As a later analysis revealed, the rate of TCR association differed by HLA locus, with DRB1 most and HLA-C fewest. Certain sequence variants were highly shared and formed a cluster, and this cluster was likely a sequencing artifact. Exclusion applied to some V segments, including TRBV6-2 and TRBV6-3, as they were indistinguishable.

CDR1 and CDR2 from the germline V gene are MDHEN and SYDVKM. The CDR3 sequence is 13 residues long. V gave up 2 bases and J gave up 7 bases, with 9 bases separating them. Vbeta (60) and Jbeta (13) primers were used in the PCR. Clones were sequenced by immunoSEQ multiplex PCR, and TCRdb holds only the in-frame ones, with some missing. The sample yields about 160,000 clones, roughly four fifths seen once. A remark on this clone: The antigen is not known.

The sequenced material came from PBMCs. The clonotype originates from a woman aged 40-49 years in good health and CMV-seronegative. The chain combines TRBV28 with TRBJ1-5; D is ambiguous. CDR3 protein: CASSLGSRQPQHF. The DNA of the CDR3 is TGTGCCAGCAGTTTAGGGAGTCGGCAGCCCCAGCATTTT.